These T cell receptor beta chains were read from a single sample in a study of blood T cell repertoires in COVID-19. Repertoires were generated with immunoSEQ multiplex PCR, while TCRdb's copy carries only in-frame clones and drops some. The top ten clones hold 5% of a sample with about 280,000 clones, roughly 85% of them seen once. Sequenced sample: PBMCs or T cells enriched from blood (not recorded which). The receptors shown here come from a man in his forties who had been exposed to COVID-19. Both conserved end residues are part of each CDR3. D genes are given only for firm matches. The size of a clone is reported for some rows only, either as once, few or many, or as a class for expanded clones.

D: TRBD1; V: TRBV27; J: TRBJ1-1; size: .; DNA: TGTGCCAGCAGCCGAGGACAGGGGACTTTTGAAGCTTTCTTT; CDR3: CASSRGQGTFEAFF
D: .; V: TRBV7-9; J: TRBJ2-5; size: few; DNA: TGTGCCAGCAGCTTCGAGAATGAAGAGACCCAGTACTTC; CDR3: CASSFENEETQYF
D: TRBD1; V: TRBV18; J: TRBJ1-2; size: .; DNA: TGTGCCAGCTCACCCGGGACAGCCCTTAACTATGGCTACACCTTC; CDR3: CASSPGTALNYGYTF
D: .; V: TRBV5-6; J: TRBJ2-7; size: .; DNA: TGTGCCAGCAGCTTAGGGGCTCGGGACGAGCAGTACTTC; CDR3: CASSLGARDEQYF
D: TRBD1; V: TRBV10-1; J: TRBJ2-1; size: .; DNA: TGCGCCAGGACCTCAGCCCTGGACAGGGTAGTTTGCGATGAGCAGTTCTTC; CDR3: CARTSALDRVVCDEQFF
D: .; V: TRBV4-1; J: TRBJ2-1; size: .; DNA: TGCGCCAGCAGCCAAGCGTCCAGGATCGAGCAGTTCTTC; CDR3: CASSQASRIEQFF
D: .; V: TRBV5-1; J: TRBJ2-7; size: .; DNA: TGCGCCAGCAGCACAATCACCCTTGCGGGACTGTACTTC; CDR3: CASSTITLAGLYF
D: .; V: TRBV3-1/TRBV3-2; J: TRBJ2-4; size: .; DNA: TGTGCCAGCAGCCAAACAGCCCTAGCCAAAAACATTCAGTACTTC; CDR3: CASSQTALAKNIQYF
D: TRBD1; V: TRBV7-9; J: TRBJ1-2; size: once; DNA: TGTGCCAGCAGCTCACAGGGGACTGTTAACTATGGCTACACCTTC; CDR3: CASSSQGTVNYGYTF
D: .; V: TRBV3-1/TRBV3-2; J: TRBJ1-5; size: .; DNA: TGTGCCAGCAGCCAAGGCGGGGGCAATCAGCCCCAGCATTTT; CDR3: CASSQGGGNQPQHF
D: .; V: TRBV11-2; J: TRBJ1-2; size: .; DNA: TGTGCCAGCAGCCCCGGGACAATTATTTTGCGGAACTATGGCTACACCTTC; CDR3: CASSPGTIILRNYGYTF
D: .; V: TRBV27; J: TRBJ1-2; size: .; DNA: TGTGCCAGCAGTTCCAGTACGATATATGGCTACACCTTC; CDR3: CASSSSTIYGYTF
D: TRBD1; V: TRBV5-1; J: TRBJ1-2; size: .; DNA: TGCGCCAGCAGCCTGGGACAGTCCTATGGCTACACCTTC; CDR3: CASSLGQSYGYTF
D: .; V: TRBV2; J: TRBJ2-3; size: .; DNA: TGTGCCAGCAGTTGGGGCAGGGAATCCACAGATACGCAGTATTTT; CDR3: CASSWGRESTDTQYF
D: .; V: TRBV18; J: TRBJ1-1; size: .; DNA: TGTGCCAGCTCACCAAGGCGGGGTGTCACTGAAGCTTTCTTT; CDR3: CASSPRRGVTEAFF
D: TRBD2; V: TRBV18; J: TRBJ2-2; size: .; DNA: TGTGCCAGCTCACAATCTAGCGGGATTTCGACCGGGGAGCTGTTTTTT; CDR3: CASSQSSGISTGELFF
D: .; V: TRBV6-1; J: TRBJ1-2; size: .; DNA: TGTGCCAGCAGTGAAGCGAGAAGGGGGGGCTACACCTTC; CDR3: CASSEARRGGYTF
D: .; V: TRBV5-5; J: TRBJ1-6; size: .; DNA: TGTGCCAGCAGCTTGGTTAGGAGCTCCTATAATTCACCCCTCCACTTT; CDR3: CASSLVRSSYNSPLHF
D: .; V: TRBV4-1; J: TRBJ1-6; size: .; DNA: TGCGCCAGCAGTCCGTACCCATTCGAGAGCTCCTATAATTCACCCCTCCACTTT; CDR3: CASSPYPFESSYNSPLHF
D: .; V: TRBV6-5; J: TRBJ2-7; size: .; DNA: TGTGCCAGCAGTTACTCAGCTGACGAGCAGTACTTC; CDR3: CASSYSADEQYF
D: .; V: TRBV10-3; J: TRBJ2-6; size: .; DNA: TGTGCCATCAGCCTAACCCTCTCTGGGGCCAACGTCCTGACTTTC; CDR3: CAISLTLSGANVLTF
D: TRBD2; V: TRBV28; J: TRBJ2-6; size: .; DNA: TGTGCCAGCAGACAAGCGGGATCCGGGGCCAACGTCCTGACTTTC; CDR3: CASRQAGSGANVLTF
D: TRBD2; V: TRBV6-5; J: TRBJ2-3; size: .; DNA: TGTGCCAGCTCGCGGGAGGGAGATACGCAGTATTTT; CDR3: CASSREGDTQYF
D: .; V: TRBV12-5; J: TRBJ2-3; size: .; DNA: TGTGCTAGTGGTTTGGTAGTTCGGGAGAGTGGTACAGATACGCAGTATTTT; CDR3: CASGLVVRESGTDTQYF
D: TRBD1; V: TRBV6-5; J: TRBJ1-6; size: few; DNA: TGTGCCAGCAGTTCAGCAGGGGGCCTTACTTCACCCCTCCACTTT; CDR3: CASSSAGGLTSPLHF
D: TRBD2; V: TRBV5-5; J: TRBJ2-5; size: few; DNA: TGTGCCAGCAGCTTGGTTAGCGGGAGAGGGACAGTGGAGACCCAGTACTTC; CDR3: CASSLVSGRGTVETQYF
D: .; V: TRBV7-9; J: TRBJ1-2; size: once; DNA: TGTGCCAGCAGTGGGGGGAACTATGGCTACACCTTC; CDR3: CASSGGNYGYTF
D: TRBD1; V: TRBV18; J: TRBJ1-2; size: .; DNA: TGTGCCAGCTCAACGGGACAGGGCGTCTATGGCTACACCTTC; CDR3: CASSTGQGVYGYTF
D: .; V: TRBV24-1; J: TRBJ1-5; size: .; DNA: TGTGCCACCAGTGATTTAACAGGAGATCAGCCCCAGCATTTT; CDR3: CATSDLTGDQPQHF
D: TRBD2; V: TRBV5-6; J: TRBJ2-5; size: few; DNA: TGTGCCAGCAGCTTTCAGGGAGGGCGGGAGACCCAGTACTTC; CDR3: CASSFQGGRETQYF
D: .; V: TRBV19; J: TRBJ1-2; size: .; DNA: TGTGCCAGTCTCGGAGTTAGGACTACGGTCTATGGCTACACCTTC; CDR3: CASLGVRTTVYGYTF
D: .; V: TRBV6-5; J: TRBJ1-1; size: .; DNA: TGTGCCAGCAGTTACGAGGAAAACACTGAAGCTTTCTTT; CDR3: CASSYEENTEAFF
D: .; V: TRBV4-2; J: TRBJ1-3; size: .; DNA: TGTGCCAGCAGCCAGTTCGACAGGACTGGAAACACCATATATTTT; CDR3: CASSQFDRTGNTIYF
D: TRBD1; V: TRBV30; J: TRBJ2-5; size: .; DNA: TGTGCCTACTCCGCAGGGGGAGAGACCCAGTACTTC; CDR3: CAYSAGGETQYF
D: TRBD2; V: TRBV6-2/TRBV6-3; J: TRBJ2-3; size: once; DNA: TGTGCCAGCAGTTACTCTAGCGGGACTAGCGGGATAACAGATACGCAGTATTTT; CDR3: CASSYSSGTSGITDTQYF
D: TRBD2; V: TRBV11-2; J: TRBJ2-7; size: once; DNA: TGTGCCAGCAGTCGCGGGAGCAATCCCTACGAGCAGTACTTC; CDR3: CASSRGSNPYEQYF
D: .; V: TRBV24-1; J: TRBJ2-1; size: .; DNA: TGTGCCACCAGGGACAGAAGCCTCGCATTCTTC; CDR3: CATRDRSLAFF
D: TRBD1; V: TRBV5-1; J: TRBJ2-7; size: .; DNA: TGCGCCAGCAGCGCCGGGACAGAGACCTACGAGCAGTACTTC; CDR3: CASSAGTETYEQYF
D: TRBD2; V: TRBV7-2; J: TRBJ2-3; size: .; DNA: TGTGCCAGCAGCCCCCAAAGCGGGAGGGCCGGGGATACGCAGTATTTT; CDR3: CASSPQSGRAGDTQYF
D: TRBD1; V: TRBV19; J: TRBJ1-1; size: .; DNA: TGTGCCAGTACTCCCACAGGGGGCTTCACTGAAGCTTTCTTT; CDR3: CASTPTGGFTEAFF
D: .; V: TRBV30; J: TRBJ1-1; size: .; DNA: TGTGCCTGGGGATTAGGAGACACTGAAGCTTTCTTT; CDR3: CAWGLGDTEAFF
D: TRBD1; V: TRBV27; J: TRBJ1-1; size: .; DNA: TGTGCCAGCAGTTTAAGGACAGGTGAAGCTTTCTTT; CDR3: CASSLRTGEAFF
D: .; V: TRBV7-2; J: TRBJ1-4; size: .; DNA: TGTGCCAGCAGCGCGCGCCCCGGGGAAAGTAAAGTTTCTTTT; CDR3: CASSARPGESKVSF
D: TRBD1; V: TRBV18; J: TRBJ1-4; size: .; DNA: TGTGCCAGCTCACCACCGGATCAACAGGGGCTAGAAGAAAAACTGTTTTTT; CDR3: CASSPPDQQGLEEKLFF
D: TRBD1; V: TRBV2; J: TRBJ1-2; size: few; DNA: TGTGCCAGCAGGGGACAGGGGGCTAGTGGCTACACCTTC; CDR3: CASRGQGASGYTF
D: TRBD2; V: TRBV4-1; J: TRBJ2-3; size: .; DNA: TGCGCCAGCAGCCATAGCGGGTTTAGCACAGATACGCAGTATTTT; CDR3: CASSHSGFSTDTQYF
D: .; V: TRBV7-9; J: TRBJ1-2; size: .; DNA: TGTGCCAGCACCGATGCGGGGTTCAGCTATGGCTACACCTTC; CDR3: CASTDAGFSYGYTF